This passage covers 22 T cell receptor beta chains from one sample sequenced in a study of CD8 T cells in Susac syndrome. RNA was extracted with the RNeasy kit, and a quantity of roughly 0.45 to 1 ug was reverse transcribed using random hexamers. TCRdb independently ran MiXCR on the immunoSEQ multiplex PCR reads; one entry per CDR3 protein. The sample has roughly 150,000 distinct CDR3 sequences; 92% are singletons. Sample: CD4+ T cells from PBMCs. The origin of the receptors is a human donor in good health.

V and J are TRBV5-1 and TRBJ2-7, with a possible D match to TRBD1 (6 bases). The germline V gene encodes CDR1 SGHRS and CDR2 YFSETQ. The V end was cut by 3 bases, the J end by 6 bases, with 19 bases between. The CDR3 runs to 15 residues. The CDR3 sequence is CASSSGQSAFGEQYF. CDR3 nucleotides: TGCGCCAGCAGCTCAGGACAGAGTGCGTTCGGCGAGCAGTACTTC.

The chain joins TRBV10-3 to TRBJ1-1, with 7 positions matching TRBD1. The CDR3 consists of 14 residues. CDR1 and CDR2 (germline): ENHRY, SYGVKD. V trimming: 5 bases; J trimming: 0 bases; junction bases outside the gene matches: 3. CDR3 sequence: CAISRQGMNTEAFF. The CDR3, as DNA: TGTGCCATCAGTCGACAGGGAATGAACACTGAAGCTTTCTTT.

The chain links TRBV7-2 to TRBJ2-5; TRBD1 matches 8 bases. Germline V CDR1 and CDR2: SGHTA, FQGNSA. CDR3 length: 16 residues. With V trimmed by 6 bases and J by 1 base, 10 bases remained unmatched. The CDR3 DNA reads as TGTGCCAGCAGGGGACAGGAGTCGGGCGGCCAAGAGACCCAGTACTTC. Protein: CASRGQESGGQETQYF.

V usage is TRBV10-3 and J usage is TRBJ2-3, with a weak D call TRBD1 (6 bases). The CDR3 contains 13 residues. Trimming left V 4 bases short and J 5 bases short, with 10 bases between. Looked up from germline, CDR1 is ENHRY and CDR2 is SYGVKD. As DNA, the CDR3 is TGTGCCATCAGTGGACAGGAGAAAGATACGCAGTATTTT. Its translation: CAISGQEKDTQYF.

The chain combines TRBV7-2 with TRBJ2-5; D is possibly TRBD1 (6 bases). There are 16 residues in the CDR3. Deletions cut 5 bases from V and 9 bases from J, with 25 bases between. Germline V gene data show CDR1 as SGHTA and CDR2 as FQGNSA. The CDR3 loop is CASSPPSGTASGAQYF. Written as DNA, the CDR3 is TGTGCCAGCAGCCCGCCCTCCGGGACGGCCTCAGGGGCCCAGTACTTC. Looking up the rest from reference TRBV7-2 and TRBJ2-5 gives the full variable domain: GAGVSQSPSNKVTEKGKDVELRCDPISGHTALYWYRQSLGQGLEFLIYFQGNSAPDKSGLPSDRFSAERTGGSVSTLTIQRTQQEDSAVYLCASSPPSGTASGAQYFGPGTRLLVL.

The chain employs TRBV5-1 and TRBJ2-7, with 11 bases that match TRBD2. The CDR3 length is 14 residues. Losses at the gene ends were 4 bases for V and 2 bases for J; bases not matched to a gene: 2. Germline V CDR1 and CDR2: SGHRS, YFSETQ. The DNA of the CDR3 is TGCGCCAGCAGCATTAGCGGGAGGGCCTACGAGCAGTACTTC. This translates into CASSISGRAYEQYF.

A few counts support this clonotype. V usage is TRBV5-8 and J usage is TRBJ1-5, with 8 bases matching TRBD1. This CDR3 is built from 14 residues. Germline CDR1 reads SGHTS; CDR2 reads YDEGEE. V was clipped by 4 bases and J by 7 bases; unmatched bases: 7. CDR3 sequence: CASSRTGTGQPQHF. In DNA form, the CDR3 reads TGTGCCAGCAGCCGGACAGGGACGGGACAGCCCCAGCATTTT.

The chain combines TRBV11-2 with TRBJ2-5; 10 bases match TRBD1. The CDR3 has 15 amino acids. V shed 6 bases and J 4 bases; nucleotides not matched to a gene: 8. Germline V gene lookup returns CDR1 SGHAT and CDR2 FQNNGV. The CDR3 sequence: CASREPGQGRETQYF. In DNA form, the CDR3 reads TGTGCCAGCAGGGAACCGGGACAGGGGAGAGAGACCCAGTACTTC.

The genes are TRBV10-3 and TRBJ2-7, with D unresolved. CDR1 is ENHRY and CDR2 is SYGVKD in the germline V gene. The V and J ends lost 6 bases and 3 bases respectively, with 6 bases between them. This CDR3 has 11 residues. The CDR3: CAISNIYEQYF. CDR3 DNA: TGTGCCATCAGCAATATCTACGAGCAGTACTTC.

The chain recombines TRBV18 with TRBJ2-2, with 9 bases lining up with TRBD2. V gave up 2 bases and J gave up 2 bases; unmatched junction bases: 6. Germline assignment: CDR1 KGHSH and CDR2 LQKENI. The length of the CDR3 is 17 residues. Written as DNA, the CDR3 is TGTGCCAGCTCACCAACAAGACTAGCGGCCAACACCGGGGAGCTGTTTTTT. It encodes CASSPTRLAANTGELFF.

The chain recombines TRBV6-2 or TRBV6-3 with TRBJ2-3; 8 positions match TRBD1. The CDR3 length is 17 residues. Germline loops: CDR1 MNHEY, CDR2 SVGEGT. V dropped 5 bases and J dropped 4; count of bases not matched to a gene: 14. The DNA of the CDR3 is TGTGCCAGCAGTACCCACGGACAGGGAACGTCGGCAGATACGCAGTATTTT. Amino acids: CASSTHGQGTSADTQYF.

This rearrangement joins TRBV27 to TRBJ2-7; TRBD1 matches 7 bases. J lost 2 bases, V lost 6 bases, and 7 bases had no gene match. The length of the CDR3 is 14 residues. Germline CDR1 and CDR2: MNHEY and SMNVEV (reference sequence). CDR3 region: CASSPGQLPYEQYF. DNA of the CDR3: TGTGCCAGCAGCCCGGGACAGCTCCCCTACGAGCAGTACTTC.

The chain joins TRBV18 to TRBJ1-2; possibly TRBD1 for D (6 bases). V was trimmed by 3 bases and J by 0 bases, leaving 17 bases between them. The CDR3 extends over 17 amino acids. Per the germline V gene, CDR1 is KGHSH and CDR2 is LQKENI. The DNA of the CDR3 is TGTGCCAGCTCACCCACAGGGCGGGGATCAGCTAACTATGGCTACACCTTC. This encodes CASSPTGRGSANYGYTF. Filled out from reference TRBV18 and TRBJ1-2, the complete variable domain reads NAGVMQNPRHLVRRRGQEARLRCSPMKGHSHVYWYRQLPEEGLKFMVYLQKENIIDESGMPKERFSAEFPKEGPSILRIQQVVRGDSAAYFCASSPTGRGSANYGYTFGSGTRLTVV.

The chain has TRBV20-1 and TRBJ2-5; possibly TRBD2 for D (5 bases). CDR1 DFQATT and CDR2 SNEGSKA come from the germline V gene (reference sequence). This CDR3 contains 12 residues. The V end lost 3 bases, the J end lost 1 base, and 6 bases lay between the germline ends. CDR3 in amino acids: CSASRGQETQYF. Here the CDR3 DNA reads TGCAGTGCTAGCCGGGGCCAAGAGACCCAGTACTTC.

The chain combines TRBV6-1 with TRBJ1-5; D is uncertain. CDR3 length equals 13 residues. Per the germline V gene, CDR1 is MNHNS and CDR2 is SASEGT. The germline V and J ends were trimmed by 2 bases and 4 bases, with 6 bases remaining between them. The CDR3 region has the DNA TGTGCCAGCAGTGAACAGCCAAATCAGCCCCAGCATTTT. Protein: CASSEQPNQPQHF.

The CDR3 loop reads CASSPPGTYTGELFF. DNA of the CDR3: TGTGCCAGCAGCCCTCCCGGGACCTACACCGGGGAGCTGTTTTTT. The chain joins TRBV3-1 to TRBJ2-2; D tentatively reads TRBD1 or TRBD2 (5 bases each). Looked up from germline, CDR1 is LGHDT and CDR2 is YNNKEL (reference sequence). The CDR3 is made up of 15 amino acids. Trimming cost V 4 bases and J 3 bases, with 12 bases left between them.

This chain connects TRBV6-6 to TRBJ2-2; D unresolved. V was clipped by 4 bases and J by 4 bases, with 13 bases between them. This CDR3 is built from 15 residues. The V gene's germline CDR1 is MNHNY and CDR2 SVGAGI (reference sequence). The CDR3 nucleotides are TGTGCCAGCAGTTTAGTTCGCGAGGTCACCGGGGAGCTGTTTTTT. Translated: CASSLVREVTGELFF.

The rearrangement joins TRBV3-1 to TRBJ2-3, with a tentative D call TRBD1 (6 bases). Per germline, CDR1 LGHDT and CDR2 YNNKEL (reference sequence). Trimming took 4 bases from V and 10 from J, leaving 12 bases between them. The CDR3 is made up of 12 amino acids. Written as DNA, the CDR3 is TGTGCCAGCAGCCTTGGACAGTCTCCGCAGTATTTT. This translates into CASSLGQSPQYF.

The chain carries TRBV2 and TRBJ2-7; TRBD2 agrees at 12 bases. V lost 6 bases, J lost 2 bases, and 2 bases stayed unmatched. The CDR3 covers 14 residues. The germline V gene encodes CDR1 SNHLY and CDR2 FYNNEI. Written as DNA, the CDR3 is TGTGCCAGCAGCCGGACTAGCGGGGCCTACGAGCAGTACTTC. Its protein is CASSRTSGAYEQYF.

The gene calls are TRBV5-1 and TRBJ2-5; 11 bases are shared with TRBD2. The V gene's germline CDR1 is SGHRS and CDR2 YFSETQ. V dropped 5 bases and J dropped 8; count of bases not matched to a gene: 8. The CDR3 runs to 14 residues. The CDR3 bases are TGCGCCAGCAGTCTAGCGGGGGGCCTGGACACCCAGTACTTC. Encoded protein: CASSLAGGLDTQYF.

V gene TRBV5-1 combines with J gene TRBJ2-4, with D perhaps TRBD1 (5 bases). The CDR3 length is 16 residues. The V end lost 0 bases, the J end lost 6 bases, and 16 bases lay between the germline ends. Germline CDR1 and CDR2: SGHRS and YFSETQ. The CDR3, as DNA: TGCGCCAGCAGCTTGGGGCGGCAGGCGCAGGGAAACATTCAGTACTTC. This codes for CASSLGRQAQGNIQYF. Drawing the rest from reference TRBV5-1 and TRBJ2-4, the complete variable domain is KAGVTQTPRYLIKTRGQQVTLSCSPISGHRSVSWYQQTPGQGLQFLFEYFSETQRNKGNFPGRFSGRQFSNSRSEMNVSTLELGDSALYLCASSLGRQAQGNIQYFGAGTRLSVL.

The rearrangement links TRBV28 to TRBJ1-2; the D gene is possibly TRBD1 (6 bases). The V and J ends lost 2 bases and 8 bases respectively, with 18 bases between them. The CDR3 is 15 residues long. Looked up from germline, CDR1 is MDHEN and CDR2 is SYDVKM. The CDR3 protein is CASSLGQPNQRGYTF. The CDR3 DNA is TGTGCCAGCAGTTTAGGACAGCCCAACCAGAGGGGCTACACCTTC.